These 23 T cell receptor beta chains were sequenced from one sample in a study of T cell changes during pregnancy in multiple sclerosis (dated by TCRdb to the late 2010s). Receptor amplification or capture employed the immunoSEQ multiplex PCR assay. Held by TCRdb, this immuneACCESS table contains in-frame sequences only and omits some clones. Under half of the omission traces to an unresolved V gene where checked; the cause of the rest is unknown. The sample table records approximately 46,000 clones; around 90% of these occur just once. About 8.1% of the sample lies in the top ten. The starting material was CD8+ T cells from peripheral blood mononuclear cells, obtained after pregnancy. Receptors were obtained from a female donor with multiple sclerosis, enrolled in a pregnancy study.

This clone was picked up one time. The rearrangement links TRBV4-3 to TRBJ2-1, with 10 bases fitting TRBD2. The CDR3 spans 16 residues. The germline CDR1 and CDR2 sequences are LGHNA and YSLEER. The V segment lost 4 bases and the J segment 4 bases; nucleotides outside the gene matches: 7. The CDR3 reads CASSPSTSGLYNEQFF. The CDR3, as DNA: TGCGCCAGCAGCCCCTCGACTAGCGGGCTTTACAATGAGCAGTTCTTC.

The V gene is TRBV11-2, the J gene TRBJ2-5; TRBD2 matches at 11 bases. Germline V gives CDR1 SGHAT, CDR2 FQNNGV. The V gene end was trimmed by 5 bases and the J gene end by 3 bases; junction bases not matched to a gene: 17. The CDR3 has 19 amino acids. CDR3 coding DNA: TGTGCCAGCAGCACCCCACGGGAAATTAGCGGGAGGGCGGAAGAGACCCAGTACTTC. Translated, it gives CASSTPREISGRAEETQYF.

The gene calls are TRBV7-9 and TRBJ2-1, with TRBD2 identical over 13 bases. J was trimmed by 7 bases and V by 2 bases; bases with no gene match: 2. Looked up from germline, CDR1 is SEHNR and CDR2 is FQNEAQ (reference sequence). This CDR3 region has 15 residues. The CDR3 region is CASSLTSGGANEQFF. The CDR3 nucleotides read TGTGCCAGCAGCTTAACTAGCGGGGGGGCGAATGAGCAGTTCTTC. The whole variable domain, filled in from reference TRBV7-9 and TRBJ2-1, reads DTGVSQNPRHKITKRGQNVTFRCDPISEHNRLYWYRQTLGQGPEFLTYFQNEAQLEKSRLLSDRFSAERPKGSFSTLEIQRTEQGDSAMYLCASSLTSGGANEQFFGPGTRLTVL.

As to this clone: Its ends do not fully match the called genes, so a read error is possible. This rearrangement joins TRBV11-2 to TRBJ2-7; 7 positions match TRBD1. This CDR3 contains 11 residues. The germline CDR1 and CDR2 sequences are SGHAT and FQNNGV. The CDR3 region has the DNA TGTGCCAGCAGCTTAGTTGACAGGGTGAACTTC. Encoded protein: CASSLVDRVNF. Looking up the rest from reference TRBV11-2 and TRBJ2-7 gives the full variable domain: EAGVAQSPRYKIIEKRQSVAFWCNPISGHATLYWYQQILGQGPKLLIQFQNNGVVDDSQLPKDRFSAERLKGVDSTLKIQPAKLEDSAVYLCASSLVDRVNFGPGTRLTVT.

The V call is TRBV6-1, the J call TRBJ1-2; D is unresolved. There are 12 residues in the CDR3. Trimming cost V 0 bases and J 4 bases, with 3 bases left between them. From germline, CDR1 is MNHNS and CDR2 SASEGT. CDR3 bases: TGTGCCAGCAGTGAAGCGGCCTATGGCTACACCTTC. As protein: CASSEAAYGYTF.

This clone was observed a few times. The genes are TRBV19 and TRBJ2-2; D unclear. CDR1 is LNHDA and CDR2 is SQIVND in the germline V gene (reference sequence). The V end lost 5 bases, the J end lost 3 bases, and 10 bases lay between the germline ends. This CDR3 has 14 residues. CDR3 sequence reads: CASSPPEDTGELFF. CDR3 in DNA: TGTGCCAGTAGTCCCCCTGAGGACACCGGGGAGCTGTTTTTT.

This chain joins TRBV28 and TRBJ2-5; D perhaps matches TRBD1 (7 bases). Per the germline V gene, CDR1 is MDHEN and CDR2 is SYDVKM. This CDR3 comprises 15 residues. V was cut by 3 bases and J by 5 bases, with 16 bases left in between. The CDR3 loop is CASSLGGLGGETQYF. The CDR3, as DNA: TGTGCCAGCAGTTTGGGGGGATTAGGGGGCGAGACCCAGTACTTC.

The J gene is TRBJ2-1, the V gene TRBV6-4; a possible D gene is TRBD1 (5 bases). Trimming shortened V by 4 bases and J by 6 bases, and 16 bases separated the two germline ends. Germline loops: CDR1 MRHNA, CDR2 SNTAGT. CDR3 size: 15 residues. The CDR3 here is CASSVGQEGANEQFF. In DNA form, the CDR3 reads TGTGCCAGCAGTGTCGGGCAAGAAGGGGCCAATGAGCAGTTCTTC.

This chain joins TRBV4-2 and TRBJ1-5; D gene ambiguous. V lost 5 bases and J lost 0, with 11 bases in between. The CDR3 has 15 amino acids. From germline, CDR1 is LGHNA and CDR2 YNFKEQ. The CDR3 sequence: CASSVRQDSNQPQHF. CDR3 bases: TGTGCCAGCAGCGTAAGGCAGGATAGCAATCAGCCCCAGCATTTT.

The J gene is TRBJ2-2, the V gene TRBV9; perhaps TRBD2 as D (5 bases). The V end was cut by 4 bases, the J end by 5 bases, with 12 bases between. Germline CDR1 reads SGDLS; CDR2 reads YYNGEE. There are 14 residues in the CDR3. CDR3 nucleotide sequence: TGTGCCAGCAGCACATTCGAGGGTACCGGGGAGCTGTTTTTT. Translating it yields CASSTFEGTGELFF.

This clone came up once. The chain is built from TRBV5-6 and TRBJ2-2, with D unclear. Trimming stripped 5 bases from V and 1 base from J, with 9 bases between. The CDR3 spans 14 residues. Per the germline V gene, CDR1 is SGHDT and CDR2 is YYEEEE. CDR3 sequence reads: CASSSDVNTGELFF. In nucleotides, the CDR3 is TGTGCCAGCAGTTCAGATGTGAACACCGGGGAGCTGTTTTTT.

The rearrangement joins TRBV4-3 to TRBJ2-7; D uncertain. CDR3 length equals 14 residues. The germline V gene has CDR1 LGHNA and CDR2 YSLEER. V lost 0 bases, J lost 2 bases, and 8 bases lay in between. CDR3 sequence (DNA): TGCGCCAGCAGCCAAGACCGTCTAGCCTACGAGCAGTACTTC. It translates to CASSQDRLAYEQYF.

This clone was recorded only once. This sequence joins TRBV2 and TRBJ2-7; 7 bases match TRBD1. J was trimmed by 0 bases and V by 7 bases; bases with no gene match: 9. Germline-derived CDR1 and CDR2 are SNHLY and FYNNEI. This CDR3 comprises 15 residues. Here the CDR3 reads CASTEQGSGSYEQYF. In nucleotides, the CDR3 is TGTGCCAGCACAGAACAGGGGAGTGGCTCCTACGAGCAGTACTTC.

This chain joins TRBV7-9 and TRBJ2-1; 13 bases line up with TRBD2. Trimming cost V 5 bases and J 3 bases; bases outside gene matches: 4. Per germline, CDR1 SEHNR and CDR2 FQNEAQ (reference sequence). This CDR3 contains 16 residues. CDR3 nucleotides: TGTGCCAGCAGCCCGGGACTAGCGGGGAACTACAATGAGCAGTTCTTC. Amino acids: CASSPGLAGNYNEQFF.

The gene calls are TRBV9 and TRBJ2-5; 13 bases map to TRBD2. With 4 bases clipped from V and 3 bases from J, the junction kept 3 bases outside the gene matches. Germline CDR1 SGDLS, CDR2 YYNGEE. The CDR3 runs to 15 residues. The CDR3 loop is CASSLGTSGEETQYF. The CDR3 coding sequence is TGTGCCAGCAGCCTCGGGACTAGCGGGGAAGAGACCCAGTACTTC.

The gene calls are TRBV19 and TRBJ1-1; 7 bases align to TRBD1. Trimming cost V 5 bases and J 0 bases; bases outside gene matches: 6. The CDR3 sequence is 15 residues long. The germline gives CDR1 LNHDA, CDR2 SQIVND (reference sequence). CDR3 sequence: CASSQGQRMNTEAFF. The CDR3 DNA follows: TGTGCCAGTAGTCAGGGACAGAGAATGAACACTGAAGCTTTCTTT. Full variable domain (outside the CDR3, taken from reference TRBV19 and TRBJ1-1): DGGITQSPKYLFRKEGQNVTLSCEQNLNHDAMYWYRQDPGQGLRLIYYSQIVNDFQKGDIAEGYSVSREKKESFPLTVTSAQKNPTAFYLCASSQGQRMNTEAFFGQGTRLTVV.

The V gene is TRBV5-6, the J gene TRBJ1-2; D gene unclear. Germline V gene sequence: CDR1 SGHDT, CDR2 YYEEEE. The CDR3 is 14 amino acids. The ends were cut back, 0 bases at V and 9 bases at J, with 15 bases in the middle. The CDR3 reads CASSLGASTESYTF. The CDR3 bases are TGTGCCAGCAGCTTGGGAGCCTCTACAGAGAGCTACACCTTC.

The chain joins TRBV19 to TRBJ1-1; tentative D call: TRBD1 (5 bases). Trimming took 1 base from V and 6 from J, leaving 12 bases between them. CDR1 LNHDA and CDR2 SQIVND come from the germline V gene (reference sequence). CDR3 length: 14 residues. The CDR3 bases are TGTGCCAGTAGTATAGTAGGCACAGGCTCTGAAGCTTTCTTT. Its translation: CASSIVGTGSEAFF.

The CDR3 protein is CASSPKPPANYGYTF. The CDR3 DNA reads as TGTGCCAGCAGCCCGAAGCCCCCGGCTAACTATGGCTACACCTTC. The chain has TRBV27 and TRBJ1-2; D not certain. Trimming stripped 6 bases from V and 0 bases from J, with 14 bases between. CDR3 length: 15 amino acids. Germline CDR1 and CDR2: MNHEY and SMNVEV (reference sequence).

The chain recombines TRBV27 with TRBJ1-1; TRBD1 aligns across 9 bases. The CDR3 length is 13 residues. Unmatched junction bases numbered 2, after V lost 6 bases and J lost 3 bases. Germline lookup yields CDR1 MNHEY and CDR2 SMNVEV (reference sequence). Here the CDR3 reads CASSRQGDTEAFF. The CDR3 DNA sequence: TGTGCCAGCAGCCGACAGGGGGACACTGAAGCTTTCTTT.

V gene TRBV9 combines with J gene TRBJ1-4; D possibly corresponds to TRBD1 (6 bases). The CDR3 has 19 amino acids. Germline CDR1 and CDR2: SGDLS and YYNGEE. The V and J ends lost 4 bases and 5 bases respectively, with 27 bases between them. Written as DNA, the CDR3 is TGTGCCAGCAGCTTTCCCGCACGGGCAGGGGACGAACGGAATGAAAAACTGTTTTTT. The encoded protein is CASSFPARAGDERNEKLFF.

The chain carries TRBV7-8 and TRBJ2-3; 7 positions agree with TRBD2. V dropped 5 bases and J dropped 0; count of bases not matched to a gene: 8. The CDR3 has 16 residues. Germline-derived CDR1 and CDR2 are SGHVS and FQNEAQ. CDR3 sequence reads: CASSQSGETSTDTQYF. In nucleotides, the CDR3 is TGTGCCAGCAGCCAGAGCGGGGAGACTAGCACAGATACGCAGTATTTT.

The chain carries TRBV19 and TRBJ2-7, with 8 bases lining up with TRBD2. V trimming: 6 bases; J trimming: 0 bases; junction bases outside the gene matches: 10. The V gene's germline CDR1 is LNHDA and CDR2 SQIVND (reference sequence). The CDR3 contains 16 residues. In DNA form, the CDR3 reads TGTGCCAGTAGCCCCTTAGCGGGATACCTCTCCTACGAGCAGTACTTC. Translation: CASSPLAGYLSYEQYF.